This TCR beta chain was identified during a study of CD8 T cells in Susac syndrome. The study, taken as a whole, reports: It was acknowledged by the study that relatively few individuals were included in its TCR sequencing and HLA analysis.

cDNA came from about 0.51 to 1 ug RNA primed by random hexamers. TCRdb analysed the immunoSEQ multiplex PCR reads with MiXCR anew, one entry per CDR3 protein. The table lists 150,000 to 200,000 distinct CDR3 sequences, about 95% of them singletons. This clonotype was observed once. The antigen remains undetermined. It was healthy donors who served as the controls, matched for age and sex. CDR1 and CDR2 from the germline V gene are GTSNPN and SVGIG (reference sequence). The CDR3 is 15 amino acids. With 0 bases removed from V and 2 bases from J, the gap between germline ends came to 11 bases. This TCR came from a human donor in good health. The V gene is TRBV30, the J gene TRBJ1-5; a possible D gene is TRBD1 (5 bases). Sequenced input: CD4+ T cells from PBMCs. CDR3 residues: CAWSVRDSRNQPQHF. In DNA form, the CDR3 reads TGTGCCTGGAGTGTACGGGACTCCCGCAATCAGCCCCAGCATTTT.